A selection of T cell receptor beta chains follows, all from one sample in a study of cytomegalovirus exposure and HLA in healthy donors. Only in-frame clones appear in the TCRdb table, and some are missing; sequencing was by immunoSEQ multiplex PCR. The table lists 110,000 to 150,000 clones. The specimen was PBMCs. These TCRs come from a middle-aged man in good health and CMV-seronegative. Both conserved end residues are part of each CDR3.

j_call v_call cdr3_aa
TRBJ2-7 TRBV7-2 CASSARGQGPYEQYF
TRBJ1-1 TRBV2 CASSALAGDTEAFF
TRBJ2-3 TRBV5-8 CASSLYRTGTSTYF
TRBJ2-7 TRBV9 CASSVDGGAGEQYF
TRBJ2-4 TRBV9 CASSVATGGNIQYF
TRBJ1-6 TRBV7-3 CASSAQGANNSPLHF
TRBJ1-1 TRBV29-1 CSVRGMNTEAFF
TRBJ1-3 TRBV2 CASSRRQGASSGNTIYF
TRBJ2-7 TRBV6-1 CASSVNRPSYEQYF
TRBJ2-7 TRBV7-9 CASSRLGGDEQYF
TRBJ2-7 TRBV6-1 CASSELGASYEQYF
TRBJ2-3 TRBV4-1 CASSQEGRGVGTDTQYF
TRBJ2-1 TRBV5-8 CASSKGQIDNEQFF
TRBJ1-1 TRBV6-1 CASRPGQPNTEAFF
TRBJ2-3 TRBV2 CASINRAETDTQYF
TRBJ2-1 TRBV7-6 CASTKLLTSDSYNEQFF
TRBJ1-1 TRBV4-3 CASSSGRSTEAFF
TRBJ1-1 TRBV5-4 CASSLGAGARDTEAFF
TRBJ2-5 TRBV4-1 CASSQALKERTQYF
TRBJ2-7 TRBV5-4 CASSPRGGSYEQYF
TRBJ1-1 TRBV4-1 CASSPGGSGQGQYNTEAFF
TRBJ2-2 TRBV4-1 CASSQASRDRGILANTGELFF
TRBJ1-6 TRBV7-9 CASSLTGFNSPLHF
TRBJ2-6 TRBV7-3 CASSLQGGSGANVLTF
TRBJ1-2 TRBV4-1 CASSQEGLYGYTF
TRBJ2-1 TRBV11-2 CASSFQSSGGSGYNEQFF
TRBJ2-3 TRBV27 CASSLGQAHTDTQYF
. TRBV9 CASSVAPAREYEQYF
TRBJ1-2 TRBV6-1 CASSEEGQEFYGYTF
TRBJ2-3 TRBV7-9 CASSPNRASADTQYF
TRBJ1-1 TRBV5-1 CASSSKEGTRTEAFF
TRBJ2-7 TRBV28 CASTPGMAPYEQYF
TRBJ1-6 TRBV5-4 CASSQGEGYNSPLHF
TRBJ1-2 TRBV5-5 CASSAQGNANYGYTF
TRBJ2-5 TRBV19 CASSMYWGSLQETQYF
TRBJ2-2 TRBV29-1 CSVDPGAGELFF
TRBJ2-5 TRBV19 CASSMPPGGGQETQYF
TRBJ1-2 TRBV10-3 CAISEVEEGAINGYTF